This TCR beta chain was recovered during a study of blood T cell repertoires in COVID-19. At the level of the study: Specimens from acute and convalescent COVID-19 originated in the United States, Italy and Spain. PBMCs, B-cell-depleted T cells, or T cells provided the cDNA or gDNA that made up the material.

This clone was counted a few times. This CDR3 is 16 amino acids long. Trimming took 7 bases from V and 3 from J, leaving 20 bases between them. Germline V gene data show CDR1 as SGHRS and CDR2 as YFSETQ. Enrolled through a virtual design, the participants were between 18 and 89 years of age and came from 24 US areas. The method was immunoSEQ multiplex PCR; TCRdb's version includes in-frame clones alone and lacks a portion of them. The table includes a few hundred thousand clones, less than 90% detected once. Sequencing was carried out using PBMCs or T cells enriched from blood (not recorded which). The chain combines TRBV5-1 with TRBJ2-1; tentative D call: TRBD2 (6 bases). This TCR derives from a woman between 45 and 60 years old who had recovered from COVID-19. CDR3 coding DNA: TGCGCCAGCGGCCCAGCCCGCGGGGATTACTACAATGAGCAGTTCTTC. Its translation is CASGPARGDYYNEQFF. The full variable domain, rest sourced from reference TRBV5-1 and TRBJ2-1, is KAGVTQTPRYLIKTRGQQVTLSCSPISGHRSVSWYQQTPGQGLQFLFEYFSETQRNKGNFPGRFSGRQFSNSRSEMNVSTLELGDSALYLCASGPARGDYYNEQFFGPGTRLTVL.